Listed below are T cell receptor beta chains from one sample, sequenced in a study of technical replicates of blood from a handful of donors. Profiled with immunoSEQ multiplex PCR; TCRdb holds only in-frame clones, not every one. The table shows tens of thousands of clones, with 70% to 90% occurring only once. Material: PBMCs. The receptors shown here come from a human donor in good health. Some clones in this sample may be carry-over from other donors' samples. Both conserved end residues are part of each CDR3.

CDR3aa	v_gene	j_gene
CASSEAGMVSPLHF	TRBV19	TRBJ1-6
CASSPGVGELFF	TRBV6-6	TRBJ2-2
CASSQDSGTLDTEAFF	TRBV4-1	TRBJ1-1
CASSFQGAGNQPQHF	TRBV7-2	TRBJ1-5
CAWSVRGGGREDTQYF	TRBV30	TRBJ2-3
CAARSYNEQFF	TRBV2	TRBJ2-1
CASSQQGFAPLHF	TRBV19	TRBJ1-6
CASSAANRGRNSPLHF	TRBV9	TRBJ1-6
CATSREKGLAGNIQYF	TRBV15	TRBJ2-4
CSVPQANTEAFF	TRBV29-1	TRBJ1-1
CASRRDSGDEQFF	TRBV6-5	TRBJ2-1
CASSDQARQPDTQYF	TRBV10-2	TRBJ2-3
CAIYLSGGFNIQETQYF	TRBV5-1	TRBJ2-5
CASSWTATSEWANVLTF	TRBV5-1	TRBJ2-6
CASSLPGQGVLDTQYF	TRBV5-6	TRBJ2-3
CASWTGTGIGNTIYF	TRBV19	TRBJ1-3
CASSVNDSPRGNEQFF	TRBV9	TRBJ2-1
CASSLRGREGRTGELFF	TRBV7-2	TRBJ2-2
CASSARTSGRKSHEQYF	TRBV7-9	TRBJ2-7
CASSAGQETQYF	TRBV5-1	TRBJ2-5
CASSAGTSGSRQFF	TRBV11-1	TRBJ2-1
CASSLAGGPRETQYF	TRBV5-1	TRBJ2-5
CAWRETGGEKLFF	TRBV30	TRBJ1-4
CASTPDYANTGELFF	TRBV5-6	TRBJ2-2
CASRHRDTDTQYF	TRBV7-9	TRBJ2-3
CASRGTLSSYEQYF	TRBV28	TRBJ2-7
CASSIVGGAGNQPQHF	TRBV19	TRBJ1-5
CASSSATDSFHNTGELFF	TRBV19	TRBJ2-2
CASSIDRGSGNTIYF	TRBV5-4	TRBJ1-3
CASSLVGILQVEQFF	TRBV7-2	TRBJ2-1
CASSLTEYYGYTF	TRBV5-8	TRBJ1-2
CASSGPGTGPQDTEAFF	TRBV5-6	TRBJ1-1
CASSQEWAQGLGNTIYF	TRBV4-2	TRBJ1-3
CASSSGLVEQYF	TRBV7-9	TRBJ2-7
CASKHSQSSYGYTF	TRBV6-1	TRBJ1-2
CAWKAQGPYGYTF	TRBV30	TRBJ1-2
CASSRLAGDKNIQYF	TRBV6-1	TRBJ2-4
CASRAGTGVPNEQFF	TRBV19	TRBJ2-1
CASKPGQGLEGYTF	TRBV6-1	TRBJ1-2
CASSLDTFGTIYF	TRBV5-5	TRBJ1-3
CASSQNLNEKLFF	TRBV4-2	TRBJ1-4
CASSYSSSGRNEQFF	TRBV6-5	TRBJ2-1
CASSLATGYNEQFF	TRBV11-3	TRBJ2-1
CASSQRTGLNEKLFF	TRBV11-2	TRBJ1-4
CASSSLQGAGNSPLHF	TRBV14	TRBJ1-6
CASSQAPGQSYEQYF	TRBV4-3	TRBJ2-7
CASSLGTSGGSYEQYF	TRBV28	TRBJ2-7
CSVERSNAQYF	TRBV29-1	TRBJ2-3
CASSFGTTGGGELFF	TRBV5-1	TRBJ2-2
CSWTPPGTSGSHEQFF	TRBV30	TRBJ2-1
CASSTRQGGDSPLHF	TRBV19	TRBJ1-6